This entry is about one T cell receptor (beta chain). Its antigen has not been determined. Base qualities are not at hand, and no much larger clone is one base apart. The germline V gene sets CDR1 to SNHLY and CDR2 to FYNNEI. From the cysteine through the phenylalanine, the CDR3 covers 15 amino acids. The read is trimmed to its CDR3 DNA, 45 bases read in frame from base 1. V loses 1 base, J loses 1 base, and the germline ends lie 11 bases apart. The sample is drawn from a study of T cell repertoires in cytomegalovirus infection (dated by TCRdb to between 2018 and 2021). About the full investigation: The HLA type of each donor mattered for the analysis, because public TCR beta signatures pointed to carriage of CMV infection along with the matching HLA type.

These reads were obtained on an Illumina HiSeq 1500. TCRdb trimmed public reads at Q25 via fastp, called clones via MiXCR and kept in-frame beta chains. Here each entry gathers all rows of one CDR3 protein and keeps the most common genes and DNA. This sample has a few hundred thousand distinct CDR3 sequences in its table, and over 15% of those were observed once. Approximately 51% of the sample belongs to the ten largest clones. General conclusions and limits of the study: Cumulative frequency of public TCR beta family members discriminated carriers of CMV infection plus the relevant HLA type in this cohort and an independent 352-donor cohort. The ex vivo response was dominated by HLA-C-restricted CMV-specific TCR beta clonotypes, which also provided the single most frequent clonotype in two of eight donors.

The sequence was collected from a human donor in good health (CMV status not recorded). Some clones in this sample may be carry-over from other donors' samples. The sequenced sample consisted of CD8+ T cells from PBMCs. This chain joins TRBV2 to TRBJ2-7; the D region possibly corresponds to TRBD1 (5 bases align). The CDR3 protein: CASSEGQLGSYEQYF. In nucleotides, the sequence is TGTGCCAGCAGTGAAGGACAGTTAGGTTCCTACGAGCAGTACTTC.